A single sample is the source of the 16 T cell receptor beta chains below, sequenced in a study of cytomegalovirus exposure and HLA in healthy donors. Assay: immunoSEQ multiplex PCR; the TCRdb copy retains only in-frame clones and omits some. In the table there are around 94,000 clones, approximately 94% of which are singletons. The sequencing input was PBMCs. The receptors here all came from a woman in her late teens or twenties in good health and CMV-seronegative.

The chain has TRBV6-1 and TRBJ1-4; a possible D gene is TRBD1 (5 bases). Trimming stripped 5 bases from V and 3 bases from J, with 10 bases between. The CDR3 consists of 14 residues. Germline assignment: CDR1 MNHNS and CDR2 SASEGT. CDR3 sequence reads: CASSPRVANEKLFF. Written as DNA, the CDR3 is TGTGCCAGCAGTCCCAGGGTAGCTAATGAAAAACTGTTTTTT.

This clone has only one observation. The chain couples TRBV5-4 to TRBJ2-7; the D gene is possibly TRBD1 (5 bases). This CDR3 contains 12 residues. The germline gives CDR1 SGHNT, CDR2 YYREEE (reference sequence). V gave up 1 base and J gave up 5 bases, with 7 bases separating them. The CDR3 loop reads CASSLWGDEQYF. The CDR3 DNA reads TGTGCCAGCAGCTTGTGGGGCGACGAGCAGTACTTC.

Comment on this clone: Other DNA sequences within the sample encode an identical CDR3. The CDR3 coding sequence is TGTGCCAGCAGTTTCGGCGGAATCCCGTCCTATAATTCACCCCTCCACTTT. Its translation: CASSFGGIPSYNSPLHF. The V and J genes are TRBV27 and TRBJ1-6; D is unresolved. Germline V lookup: CDR1 MNHEY, CDR2 SMNVEV (reference sequence). The V end lost 3 bases, the J end lost 1 base, and 13 bases lay between the germline ends. The CDR3 spans 17 residues.

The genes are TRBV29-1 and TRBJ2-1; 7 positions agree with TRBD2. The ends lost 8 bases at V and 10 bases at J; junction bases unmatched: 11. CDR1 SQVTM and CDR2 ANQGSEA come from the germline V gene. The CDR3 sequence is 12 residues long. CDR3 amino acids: CSCSGDATEQFF. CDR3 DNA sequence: TGCAGCTGCAGCGGGGACGCTACAGAGCAGTTCTTC.

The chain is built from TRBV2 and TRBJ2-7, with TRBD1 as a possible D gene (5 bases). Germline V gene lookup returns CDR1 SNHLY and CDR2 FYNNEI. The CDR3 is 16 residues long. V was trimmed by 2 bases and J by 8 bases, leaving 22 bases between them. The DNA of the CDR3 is TGTGCCAGCAGTGAACAGGGATATACATCGGAATTGAAGCAGTACTTC. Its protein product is CASSEQGYTSELKQYF. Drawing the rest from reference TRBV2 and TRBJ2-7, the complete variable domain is EPEVTQTPSHQVTQMGQEVILRCVPISNHLYFYWYRQILGQKVEFLVSFYNNEISEKSEIFDDQFSVERPDGSNFTLKIRSTKLEDSAMYFCASSEQGYTSELKQYFGPGTRLTVT.

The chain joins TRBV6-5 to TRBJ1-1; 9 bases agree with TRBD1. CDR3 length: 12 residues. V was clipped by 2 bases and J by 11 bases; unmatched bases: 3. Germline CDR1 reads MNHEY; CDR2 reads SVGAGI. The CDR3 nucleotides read TGTGCCAGCAGTTACGGGACAGGGAGGGCTTTCTTT. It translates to CASSYGTGRAFF.

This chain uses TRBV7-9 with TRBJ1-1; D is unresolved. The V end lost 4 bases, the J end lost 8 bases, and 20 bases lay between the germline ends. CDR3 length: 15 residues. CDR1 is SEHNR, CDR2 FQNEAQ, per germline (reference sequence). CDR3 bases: TGTGCCAGCAGCTCCCAATCAGAGGGAGAGCGCGAAGCTTTCTTT. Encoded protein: CASSSQSEGEREAFF. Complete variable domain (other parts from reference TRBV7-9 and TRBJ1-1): DTGVSQNPRHKITKRGQNVTFRCDPISEHNRLYWYRQTLGQGPEFLTYFQNEAQLEKSRLLSDRFSAERPKGSFSTLEIQRTEQGDSAMYLCASSSQSEGEREAFFGQGTRLTVV.

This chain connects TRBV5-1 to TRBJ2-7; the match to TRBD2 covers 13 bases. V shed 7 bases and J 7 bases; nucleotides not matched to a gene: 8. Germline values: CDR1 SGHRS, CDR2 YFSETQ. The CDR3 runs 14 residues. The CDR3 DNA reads TGCGCCAGCTCGCGGACTAGCGGGAGTTTTGAGCAGTACTTC. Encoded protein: CASSRTSGSFEQYF.

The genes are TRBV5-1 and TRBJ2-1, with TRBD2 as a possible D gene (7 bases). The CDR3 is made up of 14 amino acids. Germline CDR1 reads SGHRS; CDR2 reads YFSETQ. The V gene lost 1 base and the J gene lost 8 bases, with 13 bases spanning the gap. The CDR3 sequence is CASSLQGGGDEQFF. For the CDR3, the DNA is TGCGCCAGCAGCTTGCAGGGCGGGGGCGATGAGCAGTTCTTC.

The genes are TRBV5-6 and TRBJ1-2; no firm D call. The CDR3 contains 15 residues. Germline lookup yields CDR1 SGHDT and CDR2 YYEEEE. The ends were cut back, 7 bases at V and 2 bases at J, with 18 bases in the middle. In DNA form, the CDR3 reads TGTGCCAGCCTGAATAGCCACGCTGAAAACTATGGCTACACCTTC. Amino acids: CASLNSHAENYGYTF.

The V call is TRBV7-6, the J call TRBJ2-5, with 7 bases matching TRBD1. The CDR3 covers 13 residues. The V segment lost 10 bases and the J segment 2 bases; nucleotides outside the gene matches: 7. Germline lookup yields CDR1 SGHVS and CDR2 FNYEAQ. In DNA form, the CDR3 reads TGTGCCACCTCCGGGACAGTTCAAGAGACCCAGTACTTC. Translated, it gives CATSGTVQETQYF.

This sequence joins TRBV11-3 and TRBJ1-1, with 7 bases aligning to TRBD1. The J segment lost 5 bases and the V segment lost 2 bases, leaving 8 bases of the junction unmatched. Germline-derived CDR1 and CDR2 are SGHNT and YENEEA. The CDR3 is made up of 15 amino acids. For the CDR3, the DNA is TGTGCCAGCAGCTTATCGTCAGGGGGGAGGACTGAAGCTTTCTTT. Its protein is CASSLSSGGRTEAFF. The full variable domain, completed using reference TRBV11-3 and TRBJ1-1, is EAGVVQSPRYKIIEKKQPVAFWCNPISGHNTLYWYLQNLGQGPELLIRYENEEAVDDSQLPKDRFSAERLKGVDSTLKIQPAELGDSAVYLCASSLSSGGRTEAFFGQGTRLTVV.

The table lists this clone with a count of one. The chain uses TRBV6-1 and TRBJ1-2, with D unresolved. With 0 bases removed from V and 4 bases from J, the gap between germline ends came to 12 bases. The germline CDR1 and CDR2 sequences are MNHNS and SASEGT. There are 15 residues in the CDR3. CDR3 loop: CASSEAGLLAYGYTF. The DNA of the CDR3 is TGTGCCAGCAGTGAAGCCGGGCTGCTAGCCTATGGCTACACCTTC.

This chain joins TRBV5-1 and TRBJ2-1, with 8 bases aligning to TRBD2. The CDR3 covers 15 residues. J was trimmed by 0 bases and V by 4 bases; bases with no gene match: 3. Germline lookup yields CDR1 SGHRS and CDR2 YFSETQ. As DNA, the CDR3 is TGCGCCAGCAGCGGCGGGGGGACCTCCTACAATGAGCAGTTCTTC. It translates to CASSGGGTSYNEQFF.

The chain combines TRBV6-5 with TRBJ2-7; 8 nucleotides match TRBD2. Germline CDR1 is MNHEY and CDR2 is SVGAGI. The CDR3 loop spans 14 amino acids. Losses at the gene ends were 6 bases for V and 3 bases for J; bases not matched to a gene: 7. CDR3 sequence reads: CASSVSGNSYEQYF. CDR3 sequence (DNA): TGTGCCAGCAGCGTTAGCGGGAATAGCTACGAGCAGTACTTC.

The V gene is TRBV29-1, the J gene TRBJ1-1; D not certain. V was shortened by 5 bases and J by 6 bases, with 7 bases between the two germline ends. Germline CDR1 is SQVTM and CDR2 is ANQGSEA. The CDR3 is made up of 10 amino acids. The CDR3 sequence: CSVSISEAFF. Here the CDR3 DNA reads TGCAGCGTTAGCATCTCTGAAGCTTTCTTT.